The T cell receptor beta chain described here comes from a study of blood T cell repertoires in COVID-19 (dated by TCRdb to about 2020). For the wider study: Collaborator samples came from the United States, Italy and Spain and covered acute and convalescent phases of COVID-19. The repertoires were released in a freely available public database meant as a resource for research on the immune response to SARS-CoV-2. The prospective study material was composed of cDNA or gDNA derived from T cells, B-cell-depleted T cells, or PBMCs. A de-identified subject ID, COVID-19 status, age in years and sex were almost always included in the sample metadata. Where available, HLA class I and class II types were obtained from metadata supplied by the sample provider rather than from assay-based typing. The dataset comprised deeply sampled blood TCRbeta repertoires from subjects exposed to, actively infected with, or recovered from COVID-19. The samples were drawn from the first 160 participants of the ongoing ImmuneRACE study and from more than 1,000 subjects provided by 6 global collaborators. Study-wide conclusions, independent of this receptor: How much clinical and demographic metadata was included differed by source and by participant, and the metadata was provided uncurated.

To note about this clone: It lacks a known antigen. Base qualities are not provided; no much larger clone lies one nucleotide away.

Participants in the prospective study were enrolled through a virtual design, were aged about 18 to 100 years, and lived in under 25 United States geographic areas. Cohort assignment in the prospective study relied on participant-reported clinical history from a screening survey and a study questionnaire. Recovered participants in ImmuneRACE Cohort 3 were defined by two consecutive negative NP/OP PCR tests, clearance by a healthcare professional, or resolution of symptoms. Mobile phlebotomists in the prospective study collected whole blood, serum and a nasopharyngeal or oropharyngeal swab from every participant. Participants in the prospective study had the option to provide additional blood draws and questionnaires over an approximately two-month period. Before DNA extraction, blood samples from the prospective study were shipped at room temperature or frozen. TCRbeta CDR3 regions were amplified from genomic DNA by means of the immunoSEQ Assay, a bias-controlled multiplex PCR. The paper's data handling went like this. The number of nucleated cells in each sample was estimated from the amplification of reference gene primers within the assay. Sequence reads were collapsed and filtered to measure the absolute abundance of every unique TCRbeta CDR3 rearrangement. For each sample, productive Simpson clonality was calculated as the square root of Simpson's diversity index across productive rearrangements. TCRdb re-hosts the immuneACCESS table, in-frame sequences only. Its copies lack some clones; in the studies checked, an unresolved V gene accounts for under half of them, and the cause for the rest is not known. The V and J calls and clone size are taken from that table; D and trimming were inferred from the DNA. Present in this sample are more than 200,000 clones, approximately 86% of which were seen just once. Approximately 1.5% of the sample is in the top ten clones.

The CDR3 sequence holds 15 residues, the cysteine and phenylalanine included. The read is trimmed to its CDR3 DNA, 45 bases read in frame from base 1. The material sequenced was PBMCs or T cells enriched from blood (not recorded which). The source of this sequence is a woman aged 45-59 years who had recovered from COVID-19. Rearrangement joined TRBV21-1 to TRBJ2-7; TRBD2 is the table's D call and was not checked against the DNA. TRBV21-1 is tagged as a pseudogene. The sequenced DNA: TGTGCCAGCAGTCTCAGAGGCCTCGAGGCCTACGAGCAGTACTTC. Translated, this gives CASSLRGLEAYEQYF.